The 24 T cell receptor beta chains below were found in one sample sequenced in a study of blood T cell repertoires in COVID-19 (dated by TCRdb to about 2020). The library was built by means of the immunoSEQ multiplex PCR assay. TCRdb mirrors the immuneACCESS table, restricted to in-frame sequences. Some clones are absent from its copies; in checked studies, under half trace to an unresolved V gene, and the reason for the others is unknown. The sample contains 150,000 to 200,000 clones, under 80% of them found a single time. The ten largest clones take up about 3% of the sample. The sample comprised peripheral blood. These receptors came from a woman aged 80 or over with acute or convalescent COVID-19.

The rearrangement uses TRBV19 and TRBJ2-3; no definite D call. CDR3 length: 16 amino acids. V was pared by 1 base and J by 2 bases, with 13 bases between. Germline CDR1 and CDR2: LNHDA and SQIVND (reference sequence). CDR3 nucleotide sequence: TGTGCCAGTAGTATAGTGCTAGATCCGTCCACAGATACGCAGTATTTT. Translating gives CASSIVLDPSTDTQYF.

V usage is TRBV19 and J usage is TRBJ1-5; 7 bases align to TRBD1. The V and J ends lost 5 bases and 6 bases, in that order; junction bases with no gene match: 7. This CDR3 has 14 amino acids. Germline V CDR1 and CDR2: LNHDA, SQIVND (reference sequence). The chain's CDR3 is CASSSTGAGQPQHF. CDR3 coding DNA: TGTGCCAGTAGTTCAACAGGGGCGGGTCAGCCCCAGCATTTT.

V and J are TRBV10-3 and TRBJ1-1; D may be TRBD1 (6 bases). V gave up 6 bases and J gave up 1 base, with 12 bases separating them. Per germline, CDR1 ENHRY and CDR2 SYGVKD. The CDR3 is 14 amino acids. The CDR3 reads CAISPGTRNTEAFF. CDR3 DNA: TGTGCCATCAGCCCCGGGACACGGAACACTGAAGCTTTCTTT.

The V gene is TRBV5-8, the J gene TRBJ1-6, with a weak D call TRBD1 (5 bases). Germline V lookup: CDR1 SGHTS, CDR2 YDEGEE. The ends were cut back, 4 bases at V and 5 bases at J, with 13 bases in the middle. The CDR3 loop spans 15 amino acids. The CDR3 sequence: CASSLRQGDNSPLHF. The CDR3 bases are TGTGCCAGCAGCCTGCGGCAGGGCGATAATTCACCCCTCCACTTT.

The chain has TRBV2 and TRBJ1-1; D is ambiguous. The CDR3 consists of 14 residues. Germline CDR1 is SNHLY and CDR2 is FYNNEI. V shed 7 bases and J shed 1 base, with 13 bases lying between them. The CDR3 DNA sequence: TGTGCCAGCATGCCAGGTGGCAGGAACACTGAAGCTTTCTTT. Translated: CASMPGGRNTEAFF.

The chain links TRBV27 to TRBJ1-2; D is unclear. V lost 8 bases and J 8 bases, leaving 24 bases between the germline ends. CDR1 is MNHEY and CDR2 is SMNVEV in the germline V gene (reference sequence). This CDR3 has 15 amino acids. The CDR3: CASGPMEADLRGYTF. The CDR3 coding sequence is TGTGCCAGCGGTCCAATGGAGGCGGACCTCAGGGGCTACACCTTC.

The rearrangement joins TRBV3-1 (or the pseudogene TRBV3-2) to TRBJ1-3; no definite D call. The CDR3 covers 16 residues. The V end lost 1 base, the J end lost 0 bases, and 10 bases lay between the germline ends. Germline V gives CDR1 LGHDT, CDR2 YNNKEL (reference sequence). The CDR3 nucleotides read TGTGCCAGCAGCCAAGCCGGAGAAGGCTCTGGAAACACCATATATTTT. It yields the protein CASSQAGEGSGNTIYF.

The gene calls are TRBV10-3 and TRBJ2-7; 9 nucleotides match TRBD1. TRBJ2-1 explains the end of the DNA better; the J call may be wrong. This CDR3 comprises 16 residues. From germline, CDR1 is ENHRY and CDR2 SYGVKD. The CDR3: CAISAAGTGSGGEQFF. In nucleotides, the CDR3 is TGTGCCATCAGTGCAGCCGGGACAGGGAGTGGTGGTGAGCAGTTCTTC.

This clone was detected only once. The chain employs TRBV28 and TRBJ2-4, with D tentatively TRBD1 (6 bases). V lost 5 bases and J 5 bases, leaving 13 bases between the germline ends. The CDR3 length is 14 residues. Germline V lookup: CDR1 MDHEN, CDR2 SYDVKM. DNA for the CDR3: TGTGCCAGCAGTGTACAGGGTCGGCAAAACATTCAGTACTTC. Translation gives CASSVQGRQNIQYF.

This sequence joins TRBV7-2 and TRBJ1-2, with 7 bases matching TRBD1. The CDR3 extends over 14 amino acids. Trimming took 2 bases from V and 4 from J; bases not matched to a gene: 4. CDR1 is SGHTA and CDR2 is FQGNSA in the germline V gene. The CDR3 DNA is TGTGCCAGCAGCTTAAGTGGGACAGCCTATGGCTACACCTTC. Its translation is CASSLSGTAYGYTF.

The genes are TRBV6-2 or TRBV6-3 and TRBJ2-7; D might be TRBD2 (6 bases). This CDR3 contains 16 residues. V shed 2 bases and J shed 1 base, with 15 bases lying between them. Germline lookup yields CDR1 MNHEY and CDR2 SVGEGT. CDR3 residues: CASSYTWDSQSYEQYF. CDR3 bases: TGTGCCAGCAGTTACACTTGGGACTCGCAATCCTACGAGCAGTACTTC.

This rearrangement joins TRBV5-1 to TRBJ2-2; 16 bases are shared with TRBD2. Germline V gene sequence: CDR1 SGHRS, CDR2 YFSETQ. CDR3 length equals 20 residues. The ends lost 0 bases at V and 4 bases at J; junction bases unmatched: 9. DNA of the CDR3: TGCGCCAGCAGCTTGGGGCCGGGACTAGCGGGAGGGCCGCGCACCGGGGAGCTGTTTTTT. This sequence encodes CASSLGPGLAGGPRTGELFF.

The chain joins TRBV7-6 to TRBJ2-5; no reliable D call. V dropped 6 bases and J dropped 5 bases, with 13 bases sitting between them. CDR1 and CDR2 (germline): SGHVS, FNYEAQ. This CDR3 spans 13 amino acids. The CDR3: CASSSHTSETQYF. As DNA, the CDR3 is TGTGCCAGCAGTTCCCACACCTCCGAGACCCAGTACTTC.

The chain carries TRBV7-2 and TRBJ2-5; 11 nucleotides agree with TRBD2. CDR1 and CDR2 (germline): SGHTA, FQGNSA. V lost 3 bases and J lost 3; bases outside the gene matches: 0. The CDR3 is made up of 14 amino acids. The CDR3 bases are TGTGCCAGCAGCTTTAGCGGGAGGGAAGAGACCCAGTACTTC. This translates into CASSFSGREETQYF. The full variable domain, in which reference TRBV7-2 and TRBJ2-5 provide the parts outside the CDR3, is GAGVSQSPSNKVTEKGKDVELRCDPISGHTALYWYRQSLGQGLEFLIYFQGNSAPDKSGLPSDRFSAERTGGSVSTLTIQRTQQEDSAVYLCASSFSGREETQYFGPGTRLLVL.

The rearrangement uses TRBV7-9 and TRBJ1-5; D not certain. Between the trimmed V and J ends, which lost 4 bases and 0 bases, there was a span of 13 bases. This CDR3 is 16 amino acids long. CDR1 SEHNR and CDR2 FQNEAQ come from the germline V gene (reference sequence). The CDR3 DNA follows: TGTGCCAGCAGCTCCGACACGTTCCTTAGCAATCAGCCCCAGCATTTT. It specifies CASSSDTFLSNQPQHF.

The rearrangement joins TRBV4-2 to TRBJ1-1; 9 bases align to TRBD1. The CDR3 contains 16 residues. CDR1 LGHNA and CDR2 YNFKEQ come from the germline V gene. V was clipped by 0 bases and J by 0 bases; unmatched bases: 2. CDR3 nucleotide sequence: TGTGCCAGCAGCCAAGATCGGACAGGGGTGAACACTGAAGCTTTCTTT. It codes for CASSQDRTGVNTEAFF.

The chain uses TRBV28 and TRBJ2-3; TRBD1 matches 9 bases. V was clipped by 7 bases and J by 5 bases; unmatched bases: 13. Germline CDR1 reads MDHEN; CDR2 reads SYDVKM. The CDR3 consists of 16 residues. The chain's CDR3 is CASTRPGTGTIDTQYF. The CDR3 DNA follows: TGTGCCAGCACCCGCCCCGGGACAGGGACGATAGATACGCAGTATTTT.

This clone was counted many times. The rearrangement uses TRBV5-1 and TRBJ2-2; the match to TRBD1 covers 8 bases. The CDR3 totals 16 residues. V was clipped by 4 bases and J by 4 bases; unmatched bases: 9. Per germline, CDR1 SGHRS and CDR2 YFSETQ. The CDR3 protein is CASSPNQGAGTGELFF. The CDR3 DNA reads as TGCGCCAGCAGCCCCAACCAGGGGGCGGGCACCGGGGAGCTGTTTTTT.

This clone has a handful of counts. The rearrangement joins TRBV9 to TRBJ1-1; D remains ambiguous. In germline, CDR1 is SGDLS, CDR2 YYNGEE. V was pared by 4 bases and J by 3 bases, with 19 bases between. The CDR3 is made up of 16 amino acids. In nucleotides, the CDR3 is TGTGCCAGCAGCCCCCCGGGGATATACTTGGACACTGAAGCTTTCTTT. Encoded protein: CASSPPGIYLDTEAFF.

The CDR3 loop is CASSWGLAGAIDTQYF. For the CDR3, the DNA is TGCGCCAGCAGCTGGGGACTAGCGGGAGCCATAGATACGCAGTATTTT. The chain links TRBV5-1 to TRBJ2-3; TRBD2 matches at 14 bases. Unmatched junction bases numbered 5, after V lost 3 bases and J lost 5 bases. Germline V gene lookup returns CDR1 SGHRS and CDR2 YFSETQ. The CDR3 consists of 16 residues.

V is TRBV9 and J is TRBJ2-7; TRBD1 is a possible D gene (6 bases). The CDR3 length is 14 residues. The germline V and J ends were trimmed by 1 base and 5 bases, with 13 bases remaining between them. CDR1 is SGDLS, CDR2 YYNGEE, per germline. The DNA for the CDR3 is TGTGCCAGCAGCGTACAGGGGATAGAGGACGAGCAGTACTTC. Amino acid sequence: CASSVQGIEDEQYF.

The chain recombines TRBV3-1 (or the pseudogene TRBV3-2) with TRBJ2-7, with a possible D match to TRBD2 (6 bases). Trimming took off 1 base at V and 11 bases at J, with 18 bases between the two ends. The CDR3 spans 14 residues. Germline values: CDR1 LGHDT, CDR2 YNNKEL (reference sequence). CDR3 in DNA: TGTGCCAGCAGCCAAGCCGGGACTCCAAAATCCAAGTACTTC. Residues: CASSQAGTPKSKYF.

The chain couples TRBV6-5 to TRBJ1-1; TRBD1 is a possible D gene (6 bases). Per germline, CDR1 MNHEY and CDR2 SVGAGI. V lost 7 bases and J 6 bases, leaving 15 bases between the germline ends. The CDR3 totals 13 residues. CDR3 sequence (DNA): TGTGCCAGCAAGTACAGGGTTGACGCTGAAGCTTTCTTT. Protein: CASKYRVDAEAFF.

On this clone itself: The junction shows a germline mismatch at one end, possibly a read error. V is TRBV4-2 and J is TRBJ2-1; 8 positions agree with TRBD2. This CDR3 is 16 amino acids long. CDR1 LGHNA and CDR2 YNFKEQ come from the germline V gene. The CDR3 nucleotides read TGTGCCAGCAACCAACAAACAGCGGGGGTGGACAATGAGCAGTTCTTC. Residues: CASNQQTAGVDNEQFF.